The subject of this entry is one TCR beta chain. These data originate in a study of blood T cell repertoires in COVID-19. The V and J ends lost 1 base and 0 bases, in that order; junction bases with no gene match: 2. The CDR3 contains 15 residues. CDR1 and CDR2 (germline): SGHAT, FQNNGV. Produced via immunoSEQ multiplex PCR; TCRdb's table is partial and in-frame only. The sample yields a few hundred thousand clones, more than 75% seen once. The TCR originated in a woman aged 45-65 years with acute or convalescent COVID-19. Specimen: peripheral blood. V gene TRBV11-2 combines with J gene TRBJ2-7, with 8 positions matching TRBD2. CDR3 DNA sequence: TGTGCCAGCAGCTTAGCGGGAGGGGGCTCCTACGAGCAGTACTTC. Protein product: CASSLAGGGSYEQYF.